One TCR beta chain is described in this entry. There is no known antigen for this receptor. The sample holds no much larger clone one base away, and base qualities are not on file. The time point label, read with the paper, signifies: pre-treatment sample, taken before nivolumab and TIL therapy. Excised metastases, mostly pleural nodules or supraclavicular lymph nodes, were used as baseline tumor samples and were taken from the same resection from which TIL were grown. Tumors were harvested before any PD-1/PD-L1 blockade; patients then received nivolumab, and those progressing received lymphodepletion, expanded TIL infusion and IL-2. Adults with stage 4 NSCLC were enrolled in a dual-center phase I trial from 2017 to January 2020. The samples were drawn from an open-label, single-arm phase I trial testing tumor-infiltrating lymphocyte therapy combined with nivolumab in advanced non-small cell lung cancer. Portions of each resected tumor were snap-frozen in liquid nitrogen and were stored at -80 degrees C. Tumor regions of interest were chosen on H&E sections by laser-capture macrodissection, pulverized into around 14 mg aliquots, and extracted with Qiagen Allprep kits.

CDR1 MNHEY and CDR2 SMNVEV were looked up in the germline V gene (reference sequence). The junction shows trimming of 2 bases on V and 9 bases on J, and the gene matches do not reach 6 bases of it. The cysteine opens and the phenylalanine closes a CDR3 of 16 amino acids. The CDR3 DNA has 48 bases and is translated from base 1. This entry comes from a study of TIL therapy for anti-PD-1-resistant metastatic lung cancer (dated by TCRdb to the early 2020s). Notes on the research overall: Enrolled patients had a median age of around 50 years (range roughly 38-80) and a median tumor PD-L1 proportion score of roughly 6%. Most of the cohort had lung adenocarcinoma, including a few EGFR-mutant tumors and two ALK-rearranged tumors, and half of the patients were either current or former smokers. Across the cohort, whole-exome sequencing showed a median non-synonymous tumor mutation burden of approximately 1.5 mutations per megabase. Clonotypes were tracked across tumor, expanded TIL product and serial blood samples by T cell receptor beta sequencing of tumor and peripheral blood. What the study reported, not specific to this receptor: Because the cohort was highly selected, with more treatment-naive, never-smoker and oncogene-addicted patients than is typical, generalizability is limited. Higher clonality and lower diversity were observed in expanded TIL cultures than in baseline intratumoral T cells (median clonality roughly 6.5% vs 31%, p < 0.0001). The study protocol defined all tumor marker inferences as exploratory. Clonal turnover during TIL culture was high, and many clones enriched in the product were not detected in the baseline tumor, suggesting clonal contraction rather than faithful expansion.

TCR beta CDR3 regions were amplified from genomic DNA by bias-controlled multiplex PCR with the immunoSEQ v3 hsTCRB kit. TCR libraries were sequenced on an Illumina NextSeq 500 to approximately 2 million read pairs for survey level or about 5-6.5 million for deep level. As for the authors' bioinformatics: V, D and J genes were assigned, non-productive sequences were removed, and clonality was reported by immunoSEQ Analyzer software. Repertoires of infused TIL and blood were compared using productive Simpson clonality and the Morisita overlap index of productive TRB rearrangements. In TCRdb, the immuneACCESS table is reduced to in-frame sequences with V and J assigned. These tables do not hold every clone; where another copy was compared, an unresolved V gene accounts for under half, and the others remain unexplained. The DNA was the basis for D and trimming; V, J and clone size are from that table. The sample has under 100,000 clones on record, 65% of them singletons. The leading ten clones occupy 11% of the sample.

Sequencing used tumor tissue, obtained at baseline. The source is a person aged 30 to 80 with non-small cell lung cancer. The V gene is TRBV27 and the J gene is TRBJ2-1; 14 junctional bases match TRBD2. The nucleotide sequence is TGTGCCAGCAGTTTAAGACTAGCGGGAGGGATTGGTGAGCAGTTCTTC. This gives the protein CASSLRLAGGIGEQFF.